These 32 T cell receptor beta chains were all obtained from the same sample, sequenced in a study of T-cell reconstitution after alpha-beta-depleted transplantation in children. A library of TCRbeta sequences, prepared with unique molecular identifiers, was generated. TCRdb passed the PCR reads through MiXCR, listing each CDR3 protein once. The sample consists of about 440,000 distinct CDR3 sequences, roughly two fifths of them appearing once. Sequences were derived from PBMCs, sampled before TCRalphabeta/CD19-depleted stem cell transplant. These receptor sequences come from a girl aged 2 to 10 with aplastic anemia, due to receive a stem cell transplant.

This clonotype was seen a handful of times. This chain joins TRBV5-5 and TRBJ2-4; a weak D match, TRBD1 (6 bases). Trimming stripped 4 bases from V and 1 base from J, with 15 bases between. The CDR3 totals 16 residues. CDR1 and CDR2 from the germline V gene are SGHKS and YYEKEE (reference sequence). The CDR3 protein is CASSPRDTSAKNIQYF. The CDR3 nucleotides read TGTGCCAGCAGCCCCCGGGACACCTCCGCCAAAAACATTCAGTACTTC.

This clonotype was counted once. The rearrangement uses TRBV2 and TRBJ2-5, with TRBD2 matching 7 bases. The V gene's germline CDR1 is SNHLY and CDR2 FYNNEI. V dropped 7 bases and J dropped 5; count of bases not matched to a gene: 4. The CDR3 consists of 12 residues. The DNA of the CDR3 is TGTGCCAGCAAAAGCGGGGACGAGACCCAGTACTTC. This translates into CASKSGDETQYF.

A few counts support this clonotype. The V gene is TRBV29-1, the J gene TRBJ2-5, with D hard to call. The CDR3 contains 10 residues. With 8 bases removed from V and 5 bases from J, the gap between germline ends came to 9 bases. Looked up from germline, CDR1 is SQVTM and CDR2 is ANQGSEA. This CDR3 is CSTLVETQYF. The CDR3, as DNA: TGCAGCACCCTTGTTGAGACCCAGTACTTC. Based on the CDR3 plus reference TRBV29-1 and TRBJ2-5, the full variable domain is SAVISQKPSRDICQRGTSLTIQCQVDSQVTMMFWYRQQPGQSLTLIATANQGSEATYESGFVIDKFPISRPNLTFSTLTVSNMSPEDSSIYLCSTLVETQYFGPGTRLLVL.

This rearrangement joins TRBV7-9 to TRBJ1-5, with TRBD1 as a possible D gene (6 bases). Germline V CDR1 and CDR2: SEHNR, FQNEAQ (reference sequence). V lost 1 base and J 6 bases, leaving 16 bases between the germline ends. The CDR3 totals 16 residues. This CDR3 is CASSLEFQGRGQPQHF. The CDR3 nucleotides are TGTGCCAGCAGCTTAGAGTTCCAGGGGAGGGGTCAGCCCCAGCATTTT.

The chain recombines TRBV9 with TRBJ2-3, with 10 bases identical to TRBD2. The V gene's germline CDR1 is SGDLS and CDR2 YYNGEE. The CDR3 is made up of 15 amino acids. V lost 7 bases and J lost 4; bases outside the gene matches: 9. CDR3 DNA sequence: TGTGCCAGCGATCCTAGCGGGAGCCCTCCAGATACGCAGTATTTT. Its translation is CASDPSGSPPDTQYF.

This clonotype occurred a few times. CDR3 in amino acids: CSARAGQSSYNEQFF. The CDR3 DNA reads as TGCAGTGCTAGAGCCGGCCAGAGCTCCTACAATGAGCAGTTCTTC. The V call is TRBV20-1, the J call TRBJ2-1; no reliable D call. With 1 base removed from V and 0 bases from J, the gap between germline ends came to 10 bases. Germline CDR1 and CDR2: DFQATT and SNEGSKA (reference sequence). The CDR3 loop spans 15 amino acids.

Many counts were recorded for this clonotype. The CDR3: CASSQVRTGELFF. The CDR3 nucleotides are TGTGCCAGCAGCCAAGTCAGGACCGGGGAGCTGTTTTTT. The chain couples TRBV3-1 to TRBJ2-2; no definite D call. Germline lookup yields CDR1 LGHDT and CDR2 YNNKEL (reference sequence). The CDR3 contains 13 residues. V was pared by 1 base and J by 5 bases, with 5 bases between.

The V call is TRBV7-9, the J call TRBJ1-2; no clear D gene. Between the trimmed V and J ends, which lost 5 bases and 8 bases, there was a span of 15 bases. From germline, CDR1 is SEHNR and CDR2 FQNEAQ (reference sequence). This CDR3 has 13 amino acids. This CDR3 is CASSATQRGGYTF. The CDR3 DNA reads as TGTGCCAGCAGCGCTACCCAGCGAGGAGGCTACACCTTC.

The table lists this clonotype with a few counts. This chain's CDR3 is CASVGTFSQETQYF. The CDR3 coding sequence is TGTGCCAGCGTAGGGACCTTTAGTCAAGAGACCCAGTACTTC. J is TRBJ2-5 and V is TRBV6-1, with D perhaps TRBD1 or TRBD2 (5 bases each). V lost 8 bases and J lost 2, with 15 bases in between. This CDR3 comprises 14 residues. Germline V lookup: CDR1 MNHNS, CDR2 SASEGT.

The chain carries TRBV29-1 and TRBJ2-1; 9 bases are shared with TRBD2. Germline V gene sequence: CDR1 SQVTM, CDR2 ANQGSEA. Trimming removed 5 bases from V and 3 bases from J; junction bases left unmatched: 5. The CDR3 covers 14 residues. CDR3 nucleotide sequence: TGCAGCGTTCTCCCGACTAGCGGCTACAATGAGCAGTTCTTC. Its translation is CSVLPTSGYNEQFF.

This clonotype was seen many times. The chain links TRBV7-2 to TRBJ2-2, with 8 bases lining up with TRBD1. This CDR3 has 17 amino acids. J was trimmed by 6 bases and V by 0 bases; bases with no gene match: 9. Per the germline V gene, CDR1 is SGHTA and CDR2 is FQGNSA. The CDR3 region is CASSLAGRQGFAGELFF. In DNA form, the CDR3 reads TGTGCCAGCAGCTTAGCCGGCAGACAGGGGTTCGCCGGGGAGCTGTTTTTT.

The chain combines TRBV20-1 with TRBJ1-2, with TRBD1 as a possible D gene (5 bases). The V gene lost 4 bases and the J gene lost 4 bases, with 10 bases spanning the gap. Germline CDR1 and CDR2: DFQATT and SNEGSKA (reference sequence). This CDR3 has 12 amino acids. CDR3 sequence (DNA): TGCAGTGCTACGGGGGAAGGCTATGGCTACACCTTC. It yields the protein CSATGEGYGYTF.

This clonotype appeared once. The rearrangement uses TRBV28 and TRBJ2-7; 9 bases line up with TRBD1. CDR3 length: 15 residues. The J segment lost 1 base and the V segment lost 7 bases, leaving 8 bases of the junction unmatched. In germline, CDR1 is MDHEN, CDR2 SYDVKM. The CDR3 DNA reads TGTGCCAGCAACCCAACGGGACAGGGTTCCTACGAGCAGTACTTC. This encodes CASNPTGQGSYEQYF.

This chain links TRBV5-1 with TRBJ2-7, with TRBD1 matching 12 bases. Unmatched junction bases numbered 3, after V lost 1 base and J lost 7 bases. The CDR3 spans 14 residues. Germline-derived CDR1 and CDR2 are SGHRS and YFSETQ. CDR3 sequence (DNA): TGCGCCAGCAGCTTGAGGGACAGGGGGCAAGAGCAGTACTTC. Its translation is CASSLRDRGQEQYF.

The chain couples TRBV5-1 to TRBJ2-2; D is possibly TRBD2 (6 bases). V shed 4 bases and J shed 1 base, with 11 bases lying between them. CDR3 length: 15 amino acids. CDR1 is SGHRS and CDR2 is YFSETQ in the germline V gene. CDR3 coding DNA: TGCGCCAGCAGCCCGAAGGGACTGAACACCGGGGAGCTGTTTTTT. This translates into CASSPKGLNTGELFF.

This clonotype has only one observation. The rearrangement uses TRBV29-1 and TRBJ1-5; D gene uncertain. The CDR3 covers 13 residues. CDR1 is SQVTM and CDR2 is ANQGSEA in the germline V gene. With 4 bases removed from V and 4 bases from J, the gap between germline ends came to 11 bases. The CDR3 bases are TGCAGCGTTGCGGCAGGAGGGAATCAGCCCCAGCATTTT. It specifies CSVAAGGNQPQHF.

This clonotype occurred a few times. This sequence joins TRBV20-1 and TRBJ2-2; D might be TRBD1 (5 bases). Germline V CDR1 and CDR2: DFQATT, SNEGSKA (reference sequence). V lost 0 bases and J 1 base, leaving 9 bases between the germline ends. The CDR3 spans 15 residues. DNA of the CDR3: TGCAGTGCTAGAGATGAGACAGTGAACACCGGGGAGCTGTTTTTT. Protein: CSARDETVNTGELFF.

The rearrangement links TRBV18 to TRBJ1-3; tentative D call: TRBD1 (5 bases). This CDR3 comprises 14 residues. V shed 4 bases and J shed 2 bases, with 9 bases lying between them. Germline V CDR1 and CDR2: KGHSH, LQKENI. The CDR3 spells CASSRGSPGNTIYF. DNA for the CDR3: TGTGCCAGCTCACGGGGGAGCCCTGGAAACACCATATATTTT.

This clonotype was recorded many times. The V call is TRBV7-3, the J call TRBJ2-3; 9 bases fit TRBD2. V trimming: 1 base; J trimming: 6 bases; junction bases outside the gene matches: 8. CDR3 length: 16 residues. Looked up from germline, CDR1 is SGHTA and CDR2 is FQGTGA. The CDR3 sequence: CASSLRVAGARDTQYF. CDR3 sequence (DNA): TGTGCCAGCAGCTTAAGGGTAGCGGGAGCACGGGATACGCAGTATTTT.

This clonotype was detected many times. CDR3 loop: CASSPRGQANTGELFF. The CDR3 region has the DNA TGCGCCAGCAGCCCAAGGGGACAGGCGAACACCGGGGAGCTGTTTTTT. This chain uses TRBV4-1 with TRBJ2-2, with 8 bases matching TRBD1. The junction had 4 bases not matched to a gene; V was cut back by 4 bases and J by 0 bases. The CDR3 is 16 amino acids. Per germline, CDR1 MGHRA and CDR2 YSYEKL.

The CDR3 loop is CATSSKREGDEQYF. The CDR3 DNA is TGTGCCACCAGCAGCAAGCGGGAGGGCGACGAGCAGTACTTC. V usage is TRBV15 and J usage is TRBJ2-7; the match to TRBD2 covers 10 bases. CDR3 length equals 14 residues. Trimming at V came to 3 bases and at J to 5 bases, leaving 4 bases not matched to a gene. CDR1 LNHNV and CDR2 YYDKDF come from the germline V gene (reference sequence).

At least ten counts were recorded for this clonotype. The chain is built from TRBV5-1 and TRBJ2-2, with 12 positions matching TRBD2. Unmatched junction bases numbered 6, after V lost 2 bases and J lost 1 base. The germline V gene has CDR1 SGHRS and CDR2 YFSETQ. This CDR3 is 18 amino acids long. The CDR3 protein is CASSFGLAGFRNTGELFF. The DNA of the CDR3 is TGCGCCAGCAGCTTTGGACTAGCGGGGTTTCGGAACACCGGGGAGCTGTTTTTT.

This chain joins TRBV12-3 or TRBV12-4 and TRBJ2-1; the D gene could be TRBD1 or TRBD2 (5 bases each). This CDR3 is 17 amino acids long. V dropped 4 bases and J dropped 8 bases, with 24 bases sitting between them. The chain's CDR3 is CASSSLLGAMGGDEQFF. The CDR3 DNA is TGTGCCAGCAGTTCCCTCCTCGGGGCGATGGGCGGTGATGAGCAGTTCTTC.

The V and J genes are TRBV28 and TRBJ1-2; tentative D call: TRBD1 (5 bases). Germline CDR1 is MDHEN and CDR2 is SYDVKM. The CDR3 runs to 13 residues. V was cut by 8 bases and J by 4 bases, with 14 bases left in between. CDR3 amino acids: CASLEGSGYGYTF. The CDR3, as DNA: TGTGCCAGCTTGGAGGGGAGCGGCTATGGCTACACCTTC.

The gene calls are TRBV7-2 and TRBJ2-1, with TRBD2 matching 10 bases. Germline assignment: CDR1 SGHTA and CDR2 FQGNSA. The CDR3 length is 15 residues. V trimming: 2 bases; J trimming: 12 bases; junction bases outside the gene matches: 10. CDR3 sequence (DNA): TGTGCCAGCAGCTTAAGTAGCGGGGGGTCAGGGCTGCAGTTCTTC. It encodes CASSLSSGGSGLQFF.

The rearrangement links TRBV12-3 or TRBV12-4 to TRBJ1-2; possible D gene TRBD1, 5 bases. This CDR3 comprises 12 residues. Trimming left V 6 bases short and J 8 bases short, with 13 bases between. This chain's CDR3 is CASREGTSGYTF. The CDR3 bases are TGTGCCAGCAGGGAGGGGACGAGCGGCTACACCTTC.

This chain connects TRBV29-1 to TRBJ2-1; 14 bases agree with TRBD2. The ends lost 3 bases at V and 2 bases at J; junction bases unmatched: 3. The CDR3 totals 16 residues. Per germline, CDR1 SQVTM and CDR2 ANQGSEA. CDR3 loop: CSVEGLAGVTYNEQFF. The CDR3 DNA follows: TGCAGCGTTGAGGGACTAGCGGGAGTTACCTACAATGAGCAGTTCTTC.

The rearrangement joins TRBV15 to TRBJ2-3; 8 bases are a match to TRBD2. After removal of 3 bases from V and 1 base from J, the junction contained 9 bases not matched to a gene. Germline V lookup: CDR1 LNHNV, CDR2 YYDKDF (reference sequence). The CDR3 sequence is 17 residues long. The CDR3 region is CATSSQPGLVGTDTQYF. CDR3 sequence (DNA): TGTGCCACCAGCAGTCAACCGGGACTAGTCGGCACAGATACGCAGTATTTT. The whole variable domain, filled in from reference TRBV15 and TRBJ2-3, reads DAMVIQNPRYQVTQFGKPVTLSCSQTLNHNVMYWYQQKSSQAPKLLFHYYDKDFNNEADTPDNFQSRRPNTSFCFLDIRSPGLGDTAMYLCATSSQPGLVGTDTQYFGPGTRLTVL.

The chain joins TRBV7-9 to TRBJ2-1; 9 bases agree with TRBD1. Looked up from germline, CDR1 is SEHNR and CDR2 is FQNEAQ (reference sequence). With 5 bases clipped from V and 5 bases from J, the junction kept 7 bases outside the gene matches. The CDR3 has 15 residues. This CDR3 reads CASSMDRGSDNEQFF. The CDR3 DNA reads TGTGCCAGCAGCATGGACAGGGGCTCGGACAATGAGCAGTTCTTC.

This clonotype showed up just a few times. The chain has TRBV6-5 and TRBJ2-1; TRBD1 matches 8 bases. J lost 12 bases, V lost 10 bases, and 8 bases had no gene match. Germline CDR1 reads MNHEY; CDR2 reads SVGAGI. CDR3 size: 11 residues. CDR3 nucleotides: TGTGCCACCGGACAGGGACGGATGCAGTTCTTC. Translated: CATGQGRMQFF.

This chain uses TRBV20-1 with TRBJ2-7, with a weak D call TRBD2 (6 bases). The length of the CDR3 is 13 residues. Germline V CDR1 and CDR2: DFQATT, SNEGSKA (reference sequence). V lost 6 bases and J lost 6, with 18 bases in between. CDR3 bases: TGCAGTGCGAAAAGGACTATCGTTTCCGAGCAGTACTTC. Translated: CSAKRTIVSEQYF.

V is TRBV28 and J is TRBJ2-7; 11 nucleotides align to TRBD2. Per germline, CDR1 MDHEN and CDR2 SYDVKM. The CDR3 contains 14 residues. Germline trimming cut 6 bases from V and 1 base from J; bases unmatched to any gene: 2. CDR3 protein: CASRRLAGSYEQYF. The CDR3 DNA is TGTGCCAGCAGGCGACTAGCGGGGTCCTACGAGCAGTACTTC.